This TCR beta chain was captured by sequencing in a study of shared clonotypes between healthy human individuals. Template for every sorted-subset replicate PCR totaled around 200 ng DNA, roughly 30,000 T cell genomes. The method was immunoSEQ multiplex PCR; TCRdb's version includes in-frame clones alone and lacks a portion of them. The table lists some 2,500,000 clones, 80% to 95% of them singletons. This clone has only one observation. Its specificity is not known. Findings and limits, study-wide: Genetic and exposure-history diversity was limited by the few donors.

Trimming shortened V by 7 bases and J by 0 bases, and 17 bases separated the two germline ends. The CDR3 covers 16 residues. Germline-derived CDR1 and CDR2 are MDHEN and SYDVKM. This sequence was found in a man aged 18 to 29 in good health. Some clones in this sample may be carry-over from other donors' samples. The sample consisted of naive CD4+ T cells from PBMCs. Subset indicated: CD45RA+ positively selected. The chain recombines TRBV28 with TRBJ2-3; D perhaps matches TRBD2 (5 bases). This CDR3 reads CASTKRYRLSTDTQYF. CDR3 sequence (DNA): TGTGCCAGCACCAAAAGGTACAGACTAAGCACAGATACGCAGTATTTT. Using reference TRBV28 and TRBJ2-3 for the parts outside the CDR3, the full variable domain is DVKVTQSSRYLVKRTGEKVFLECVQDMDHENMFWYRQDPGLGLRLIYFSYDVKMKEKGDIPEGYSVSREKKERFSLILESASTNQTSMYLCASTKRYRLSTDTQYFGPGTRLTVL.